The 15 T cell receptor beta chains below were found in one sample sequenced in a study of shared clonotypes between healthy human individuals. The data were produced by immunoSEQ multiplex PCR, yet TCRdb's version contains in-frame clones alone and is incomplete. The data hold roughly 2.4 million clones, with 90% to 96% observed a single time. Sequenced material: naive CD4+ T cells sorted from blood. Sample subset: CD45RA+ positively selected. The receptors shown here come from a man aged 18 to 30 in good health.

The CDR3 protein is CASSLGGGAYEQYF. CDR3 coding DNA: TGTGCCAGCAGCTTAGGGGGAGGGGCCTACGAGCAGTACTTC. The genes are TRBV7-8 and TRBJ2-7, with TRBD2 identical over 7 bases. Germline CDR1 is SGHVS and CDR2 is FQNEAQ. This CDR3 has 14 amino acids. The V gene end was trimmed by 1 base and the J gene end by 2 bases; junction bases not matched to a gene: 2.

The chain joins TRBV7-8 to TRBJ1-5; 7 nucleotides line up with TRBD1. The CDR3 has 18 residues. The germline V gene encodes CDR1 SGHVS and CDR2 FQNEAQ. V lost 1 base, J lost 6 bases, and 15 bases stayed unmatched. CDR3 sequence reads: CASSLDFLRRGAGQPQHF. DNA for the CDR3: TGTGCCAGCAGCTTAGACTTCCTTCGCAGGGGGGCAGGTCAGCCCCAGCATTTT. Drawing the rest from reference TRBV7-8 and TRBJ1-5, the complete variable domain is GAGVSQSPRYKVAKRGQDVALRCDPISGHVSLFWYQQALGQGPEFLTYFQNEAQLDKSGLPSDRFFAERPEGSVSTLKIQRTQQEDSAVYLCASSLDFLRRGAGQPQHFGDGTRLSIL.

V is TRBV6-6 and J is TRBJ2-5, with D perhaps TRBD2 (6 bases). Germline CDR1 MNHNY, CDR2 SVGAGI (reference sequence). This CDR3 is built from 14 residues. With 4 bases removed from V and 5 bases from J, the gap between germline ends came to 14 bases. The CDR3 reads CASSSPGEHETQYF. The CDR3 nucleotides read TGTGCCAGCAGTTCCCCGGGAGAACATGAGACCCAGTACTTC.

The chain combines TRBV18 with TRBJ1-5; 9 nucleotides match TRBD1. CDR1 and CDR2 from the germline V gene are KGHSH and LQKENI. The CDR3 spans 15 residues. V gave up 3 bases and J gave up 6 bases; unmatched junction bases: 6. The CDR3 DNA reads as TGTGCCAGCTCACCCCCGACAGGGGGTGGTCAGCCCCAGCATTTT. This gives the protein CASSPPTGGGQPQHF.

As concerns this clone: Other nucleotide sequences in the sample specify the same CDR3. CDR3 DNA sequence: TGTGCCAGCAGCCAATCCTACGAGCAGTACTTC. It codes for CASSQSYEQYF. V is TRBV16 and J is TRBJ2-7; no definite D call. V lost 0 bases and J 3 bases, leaving 0 bases between the germline ends. Per the germline V gene, CDR1 is KGHSY and CDR2 is FQNENV. The CDR3 consists of 11 residues. The full variable domain, with the rest looked up from reference TRBV16 and TRBJ2-7, is GEEVAQTPKHLVRGEGQKAKLYCAPIKGHSYVFWYQQVLKNEFKFLISFQNENVFDETGMPKERFSAKCLPNSPCSLEIQATKLEDSAVYFCASSQSYEQYFGPGTRLTVT.

The rearrangement joins TRBV6-6 to TRBJ2-7; D is undetermined. Trimming removed 7 bases at V and 4 bases at J, with 14 bases between. Germline V lookup: CDR1 MNHNY, CDR2 SVGAGI (reference sequence). The CDR3 sequence is 13 residues long. DNA for the CDR3: TGTGCCAGCACGGTCTCGGTCGAATACGAGCAGTACTTC. Translation gives CASTVSVEYEQYF.

V and J are TRBV18 and TRBJ1-1; TRBD1 aligns across 10 bases. Germline V gives CDR1 KGHSH, CDR2 LQKENI. With 5 bases clipped from V and 5 bases from J, the junction kept 5 bases outside the gene matches. The CDR3 totals 14 residues. CDR3 amino acids: CASSSDRGRTEAFF. DNA of the CDR3: TGTGCCAGCTCATCAGACAGGGGGCGGACTGAAGCTTTCTTT.

The chain uses TRBV6-5 and TRBJ1-6, with D maybe TRBD1 (6 bases). Trimming took off 3 bases at V and 7 bases at J, with 13 bases between the two ends. Germline V gives CDR1 MNHEY, CDR2 SVGAGI. The length of the CDR3 is 15 residues. The CDR3 sequence: CASSYVQGPNSPLHF. CDR3 bases: TGTGCCAGCAGTTATGTTCAGGGGCCGAATTCACCCCTCCACTTT.

The gene calls are TRBV5-1 and TRBJ2-6, with D perhaps TRBD1 (5 bases). Trimming removed 0 bases at V and 2 bases at J, with 9 bases between. Germline assignment: CDR1 SGHRS and CDR2 YFSETQ. The CDR3 is 16 residues long. CDR3 in amino acids: CASSLVLGPGANVLTF. The CDR3 bases are TGCGCCAGCAGCTTGGTCTTGGGGCCTGGGGCCAACGTCCTGACTTTC.

This chain connects TRBV4-1 to TRBJ1-5; D gene unclear. The V end lost 4 bases, the J end lost 2 bases, and 9 bases lay between the germline ends. Germline V gene data show CDR1 as MGHRA and CDR2 as YSYEKL. The CDR3 contains 14 residues. CDR3 sequence: CASSRAGGNQPQHF. The CDR3 DNA is TGCGCCAGCAGCCGTGCGGGAGGCAATCAGCCCCAGCATTTT.

J is TRBJ2-1 and V is TRBV6-5; TRBD2 matches 7 bases. Germline V gives CDR1 MNHEY, CDR2 SVGAGI. J gave up 5 bases and V 5 bases, and 3 bases lay outside the gene matches. The CDR3 sequence is 13 residues long. The CDR3 DNA reads as TGTGCCAGCAGTCGCCGGGGGGACAATGAGCAGTTCTTC. Translation gives CASSRRGDNEQFF.

As to this clone: The sample carries other DNA sequences with the same CDR3. This chain links TRBV30 with TRBJ2-2; D not resolved. The V gene lost 2 bases and the J gene lost 6 bases, with 4 bases spanning the gap. The V gene's germline CDR1 is GTSNPN and CDR2 SVGIG (reference sequence). The CDR3 is 11 residues long. As DNA, the CDR3 is TGTGCCTGGAGTAGGCCCGGGGAGCTGTTTTTT. Protein product: CAWSRPGELFF.

The chain recombines TRBV11-2 with TRBJ1-5; no definite D call. V lost 1 base, J lost 5 bases, and 9 bases lay in between. The CDR3 length is 14 residues. CDR1 SGHAT and CDR2 FQNNGV come from the germline V gene. CDR3 in amino acids: CASSLVGSHQPQHF. The CDR3 DNA reads TGTGCCAGCAGCTTAGTGGGGTCTCATCAGCCCCAGCATTTT.

The chain joins TRBV19 to TRBJ1-2, with TRBD1 matching over 8 bases. Germline V gene lookup returns CDR1 LNHDA and CDR2 SQIVND (reference sequence). The CDR3 consists of 14 residues. Trimming removed 4 bases from V and 4 bases from J; junction bases left unmatched: 5. The CDR3, as DNA: TGTGCCAGTAGTACGCAGGGGGCTGGCTATGGCTACACCTTC. Translating it yields CASSTQGAGYGYTF.

This clone occurred once. V is TRBV7-9 and J is TRBJ2-5; D gene ambiguous. V was trimmed by 7 bases and J by 5 bases, leaving 8 bases between them. The CDR3 contains 11 residues. Germline loops: CDR1 SEHNR, CDR2 FQNEAQ (reference sequence). The DNA for the CDR3 is TGTGCCAGCACCGAAGTCGAGACCCAGTACTTC. Residues: CASTEVETQYF.